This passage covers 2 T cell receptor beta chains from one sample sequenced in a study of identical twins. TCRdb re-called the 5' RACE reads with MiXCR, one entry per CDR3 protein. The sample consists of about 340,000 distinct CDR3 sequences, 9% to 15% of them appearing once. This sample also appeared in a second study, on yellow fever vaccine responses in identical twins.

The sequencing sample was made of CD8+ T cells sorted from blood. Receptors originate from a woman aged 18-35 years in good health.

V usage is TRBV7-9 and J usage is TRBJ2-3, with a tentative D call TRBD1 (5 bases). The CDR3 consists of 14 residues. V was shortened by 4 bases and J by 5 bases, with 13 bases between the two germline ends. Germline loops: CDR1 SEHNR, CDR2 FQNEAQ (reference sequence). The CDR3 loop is CASSSSQGVDTQYF. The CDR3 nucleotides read TGTGCCAGCAGCTCGAGCCAGGGTGTAGATACGCAGTATTTT.

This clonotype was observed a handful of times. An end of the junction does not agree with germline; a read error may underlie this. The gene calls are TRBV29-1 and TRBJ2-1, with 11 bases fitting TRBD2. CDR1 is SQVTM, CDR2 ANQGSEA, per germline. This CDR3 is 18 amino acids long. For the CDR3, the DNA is TGCAGCGTTGAAGAGGGCGGACTAGCGGGTTTCTCCTACAGTGAGCAGTTCTTC. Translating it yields CSVEEGGLAGFSYSEQFF.